This entry features one TCR beta chain sequence. The antigen remains unidentified. This specimen belongs to a study of T-cell memory formation after mild COVID-19. At the level of the study: TCR clusters were mostly confined to one donor each. Study observations and caveats: CD4+ contracting clones were found mainly in CM and EM, and CD8+ ones in EMRA. Day 15 to 85 contractors were CD4/CD8 balanced; later expanders leaned CD4+.

Using constant-segment primers, 5'RACE produced TCR alpha and TCR beta cDNA libraries carrying sample barcodes and UMIs. One entry per CDR3 protein, called by TCRdb with MiXCR from the 5' RACE reads. The sample shows about half a million distinct CDR3 sequences, roughly 18% of them seen only once. The source is an adult woman who had mild COVID-19 (a few samples of this study predate the infection). Cell type and time point are not known. The specimen was PBMCs or a T cell subset sorted from them (not recorded which).

DNA for the CDR3: TGCGCCAGCAGCTCGCGACAGGGGATAGACAATGAGCAGTTCTTC. Translated, it gives CASSSRQGIDNEQFF. The gene calls are TRBV5-1 and TRBJ2-1; 8 bases align to TRBD1. V shed 3 bases and J 5 bases; nucleotides not matched to a gene: 7. The CDR3 runs to 15 residues. Looked up from germline, CDR1 is SGHRS and CDR2 is YFSETQ.